These 14 T cell receptor beta chains originate from one sample sequenced in a study of blood T cell repertoires in COVID-19. Libraries were prepared by immunoSEQ multiplex PCR; TCRdb keeps only in-frame clonotypes and omits some of them. The sample holds under 300,000 clones; about 89% are singletons and the top ten take around 2.1%. Sequencing was done on a sample of peripheral blood. The origin of the receptors is a middle-aged man with acute or convalescent COVID-19.

V is TRBV30 and J is TRBJ1-1, with D maybe TRBD1 (6 bases). Trimming shortened V by 0 bases and J by 4 bases, and 12 bases separated the two germline ends. The CDR3 consists of 14 residues. CDR1 is GTSNPN and CDR2 is SVGIG in the germline V gene (reference sequence). CDR3 nucleotide sequence: TGTGCCTGGAGTGTACGGGGGGCCTCCACTGAAGCTTTCTTT. Its protein product is CAWSVRGASTEAFF.

The CDR3 here is CASSLISTEPYEQYF. CDR3 DNA: TGTGCCAGCAGTTTAATTAGTACAGAGCCATACGAGCAGTACTTC. The J gene is TRBJ2-7, the V gene TRBV27; D call uncertain. The CDR3 covers 15 residues. The germline CDR1 and CDR2 sequences are MNHEY and SMNVEV (reference sequence). With 2 bases removed from V and 4 bases from J, the gap between germline ends came to 15 bases.

The chain recombines TRBV7-6 with TRBJ2-3; no clear D. CDR3 length equals 14 residues. Looked up from germline, CDR1 is SGHVS and CDR2 is FNYEAQ. V was trimmed by 3 bases and J by 0 bases, leaving 7 bases between them. The CDR3 region has the DNA TGTGCCAGCAGCTTTTTAGCTAGCACAGATACGCAGTATTTT. It specifies CASSFLASTDTQYF. Based on the CDR3 plus reference TRBV7-6 and TRBJ2-3, the full variable domain is GAGVSQSPRYKVTKRGQDVALRCDPISGHVSLYWYRQALGQGPEFLTYFNYEAQQDKSGLPNDRFSAERPEGSISTLTIQRTEQRDSAMYRCASSFLASTDTQYFGPGTRLTVL.

This chain uses TRBV28 with TRBJ1-5; TRBD1 is a possible D gene (5 bases). This CDR3 region has 15 residues. Trimming removed 0 bases from V and 0 bases from J, with 6 bases in between. Germline CDR1 is MDHEN and CDR2 is SYDVKM. Here the CDR3 reads CASSLWGLSNQPQHF. The CDR3 DNA follows: TGTGCCAGCAGTTTATGGGGGCTTAGCAATCAGCCCCAGCATTTT. Filled out from reference TRBV28 and TRBJ1-5, the complete variable domain reads DVKVTQSSRYLVKRTGEKVFLECVQDMDHENMFWYRQDPGLGLRLIYFSYDVKMKEKGDIPEGYSVSREKKERFSLILESASTNQTSMYLCASSLWGLSNQPQHFGDGTRLSIL.

The rearrangement uses TRBV2 and TRBJ2-1; D ambiguous. Germline CDR1 and CDR2: SNHLY and FYNNEI. The CDR3 loop spans 14 amino acids. V was clipped by 8 bases and J by 0 bases, with 11 bases between them. The CDR3 loop is CASEKLVSYNEQFF. CDR3 DNA sequence: TGTGCCAGCGAGAAGCTGGTCTCCTACAATGAGCAGTTCTTC.

In this sample, this clone turned up once. The chain employs TRBV5-6 and TRBJ1-2; 7 bases match TRBD1. The V segment lost 0 bases and the J segment 5 bases; nucleotides outside the gene matches: 10. This CDR3 has 16 amino acids. Germline-derived CDR1 and CDR2 are SGHDT and YYEEEE. CDR3 residues: CASSLGGAGGTYGYTF. The CDR3 region has the DNA TGTGCCAGCAGCTTGGGAGGGGCAGGGGGGACGTATGGCTACACCTTC.

The table lists this clone with a count of one. The rearrangement joins TRBV19 to TRBJ1-1, with D uncertain. There are 13 residues in the CDR3. CDR1 and CDR2 (germline): LNHDA, SQIVND (reference sequence). Between the trimmed V and J ends, which lost 4 bases and 1 base, there was a span of 7 bases. In DNA, the CDR3 is TGTGCCAGTAGTACAAGCACGAACACTGAAGCTTTCTTT. Encoded protein: CASSTSTNTEAFF.

The chain recombines TRBV3-1 (or the pseudogene TRBV3-2) with TRBJ2-3; 10 nucleotides align to TRBD2. V lost 1 base and J lost 2; bases outside the gene matches: 15. CDR3 length: 20 residues. Germline CDR1 reads LGHDT; CDR2 reads YNNKEL (reference sequence). CDR3 sequence: CASSQVPRLAGASLTDTQYF. In DNA, the CDR3 is TGTGCCAGCAGCCAAGTGCCCCGGCTAGCGGGGGCCAGCCTCACAGATACGCAGTATTTT.

The chain employs TRBV18 and TRBJ1-3, with TRBD1 matching 9 bases. The CDR3 runs to 17 residues. From germline, CDR1 is KGHSH and CDR2 LQKENI. The trim removed 1 base at V and 2 bases at J, leaving 6 bases unmatched. The CDR3 coding sequence is TGTGCCAGCTCACCACTACCGACAGGGGGAACTGGAAACACCATATATTTT. Protein product: CASSPLPTGGTGNTIYF.

The rearrangement uses TRBV2 and TRBJ1-2, with 8 bases that match TRBD1. Trimming at V came to 2 bases and at J to 3 bases, leaving 2 bases not matched to a gene. Looked up from germline, CDR1 is SNHLY and CDR2 is FYNNEI. There are 14 residues in the CDR3. CDR3 amino acids: CASSEQGADYGYTF. The CDR3 DNA is TGTGCCAGCAGTGAACAGGGGGCGGACTATGGCTACACCTTC.

The rearrangement joins TRBV12-3 or TRBV12-4 to TRBJ1-1, with 9 bases lining up with TRBD1. This CDR3 is 13 amino acids long. J lost 5 bases, V lost 7 bases, and 5 bases had no gene match. The CDR3 spells CASTRTGVTEAFF. For the CDR3, the DNA is TGTGCCAGCACCAGGACAGGGGTAACTGAAGCTTTCTTT.

This chain uses TRBV19 with TRBJ1-2; D unresolved. Germline V CDR1 and CDR2: LNHDA, SQIVND (reference sequence). CDR3 size: 14 residues. Trimming left V 6 bases short and J 3 bases short, with 14 bases between. This CDR3 reads CASRLNSQHYGYTF. CDR3 DNA sequence: TGTGCCAGTAGACTCAACAGCCAACACTATGGCTACACCTTC.

In this sample, this clone turned up once. The CDR3 DNA is TGTGCCAGCAGCCGATCGGGATACTTCTCTGGAAACACCATATATTTT. This sequence encodes CASSRSGYFSGNTIYF. The rearrangement uses TRBV27 and TRBJ1-3; D not resolved. This CDR3 has 16 residues. V gave up 6 bases and J gave up 0 bases, with 15 bases separating them. Germline V gene lookup returns CDR1 MNHEY and CDR2 SMNVEV (reference sequence).

The rearrangement joins TRBV9 to TRBJ1-6; a weak D match, TRBD1 (5 bases). Germline CDR1 reads SGDLS; CDR2 reads YYNGEE. The V end lost 3 bases, the J end lost 11 bases, and 12 bases lay between the germline ends. The CDR3 spans 13 residues. As DNA, the CDR3 is TGTGCCAGCAGCGAGGGGTTTCTTGCACCCCTCCACTTT. Protein sequence: CASSEGFLAPLHF.